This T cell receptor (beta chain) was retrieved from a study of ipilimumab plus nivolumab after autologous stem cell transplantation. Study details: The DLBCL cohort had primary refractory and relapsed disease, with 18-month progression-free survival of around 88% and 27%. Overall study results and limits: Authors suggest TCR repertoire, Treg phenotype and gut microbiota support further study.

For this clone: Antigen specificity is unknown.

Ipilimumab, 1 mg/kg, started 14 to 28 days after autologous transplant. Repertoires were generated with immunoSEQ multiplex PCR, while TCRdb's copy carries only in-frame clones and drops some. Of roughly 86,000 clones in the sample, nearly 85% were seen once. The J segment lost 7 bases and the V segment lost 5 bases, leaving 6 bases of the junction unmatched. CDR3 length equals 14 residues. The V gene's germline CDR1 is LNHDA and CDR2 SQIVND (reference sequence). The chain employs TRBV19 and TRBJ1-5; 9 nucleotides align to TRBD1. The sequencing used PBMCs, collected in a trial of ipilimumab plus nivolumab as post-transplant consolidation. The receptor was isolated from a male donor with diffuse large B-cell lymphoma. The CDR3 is CASSPQGAGQPQHF. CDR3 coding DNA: TGTGCCAGTAGTCCACAGGGGGCAGGGCAGCCCCAGCATTTT.